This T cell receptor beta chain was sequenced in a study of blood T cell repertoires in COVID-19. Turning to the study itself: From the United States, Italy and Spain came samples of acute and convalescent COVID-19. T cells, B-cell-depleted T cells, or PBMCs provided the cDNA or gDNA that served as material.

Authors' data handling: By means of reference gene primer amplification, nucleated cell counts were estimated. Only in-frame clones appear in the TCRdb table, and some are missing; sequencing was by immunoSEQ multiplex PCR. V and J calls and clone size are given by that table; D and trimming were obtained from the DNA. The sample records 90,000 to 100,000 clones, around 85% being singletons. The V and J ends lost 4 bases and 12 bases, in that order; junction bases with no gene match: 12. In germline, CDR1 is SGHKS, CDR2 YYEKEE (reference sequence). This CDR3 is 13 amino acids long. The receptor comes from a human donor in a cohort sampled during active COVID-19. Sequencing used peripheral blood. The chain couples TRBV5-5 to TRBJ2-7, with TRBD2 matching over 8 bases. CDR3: CASSPGGEVRLYF. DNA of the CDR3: TGTGCCAGCAGCCCGGGAGGGGAGGTACGGCTGTACTTC.